This T cell receptor beta chain comes out of a study of cytomegalovirus exposure and HLA in healthy donors. The PCR contained 60 Vbeta and 13 Jbeta primers. TCRdb's copy holds only in-frame clones and misses some; the assay was immunoSEQ multiplex PCR. The profile shows 150,000 or so clones, approximately 80% of them singletons. This clone was seen a single time. Looked up from germline, CDR1 is MNHNS and CDR2 is SASEGT. V was shortened by 5 bases and J by 2 bases, with 12 bases between the two germline ends. The CDR3 spans 14 residues. V is TRBV6-1 and J is TRBJ1-2, with D hard to call. This TCR was recovered from a man in his late teens or twenties in good health and CMV-seronegative. The sample was PBMCs. Here the CDR3 DNA reads TGTGCCAGCAGTCCCTGGACGGGGAACTATGGCTACACCTTC. Encoded protein: CASSPWTGNYGYTF.